Listed below are T cell receptor beta chains from one sample, sequenced in a study of CD8+CD57+ T cells in acquired aplastic anemia. TCRdb called the reads again in MiXCR, with one record for every CDR3 protein. The profile shows some 98,000 distinct CDR3 sequences, roughly 70% of them singletons. Sample: sorted CD4+, CD8+, or CD8+CD57+ T cells (not recorded which) from PBMCs. The receptors stem from a human donor with aplastic anemia. The CDR3 runs from the conserved cysteine through the conserved F or W. A D gene is named only where the DNA matches it firmly. A clone size is listed for some rows: how often the clone was seen (once, few, many), or a class if it is expanded.

v_gene: TRBV7-9
j_gene: TRBJ1-6
abundance: few
d_gene: NA
CDR3nt: TGTGCCAGCAGCAAAGATAATTCACCCCTCCACTTT
CDR3aa: CASSKDNSPLHF

v_gene: TRBV7-7
j_gene: TRBJ2-5
abundance: NA
d_gene: NA
CDR3nt: TGTGCCAGCAGCACCGGTCGGGGGGAGACCCAGTACTTC
CDR3aa: CASSTGRGETQYF

v_gene: TRBV19
j_gene: TRBJ1-2
abundance: NA
d_gene: NA
CDR3nt: TGTGCCAGTGAGAGCGTGGAGACTACTAACTATGGCTACACCTTC
CDR3aa: CASESVETTNYGYTF

v_gene: TRBV29-1
j_gene: TRBJ2-1
abundance: once
d_gene: TRBD1
CDR3nt: TGCAGCGGGGACAGCTCCTACAATGAGCAGTTCTTC
CDR3aa: CSGDSSYNEQFF

v_gene: TRBV10-3
j_gene: TRBJ2-3
abundance: NA
d_gene: NA
CDR3nt: TGTGCCATCAGTGAGTCAGATACGCAGTATTTT
CDR3aa: CAISESDTQYF

v_gene: TRBV3-1
j_gene: TRBJ2-7
abundance: NA
d_gene: NA
CDR3nt: TGTGCCAGCAGCCAAGGGAACAAGCCAGAGCAGTACTTC
CDR3aa: CASSQGNKPEQYF

v_gene: TRBV14
j_gene: TRBJ2-7
abundance: NA
d_gene: NA
CDR3nt: TGTGCCAGCAGCCAAACAGCCCGAAAAAACTACGAGCAGTACTTC
CDR3aa: CASSQTARKNYEQYF

v_gene: TRBV7-8
j_gene: TRBJ2-7
abundance: NA
d_gene: TRBD1
CDR3nt: TGTGCCAGCAGCTCGGGACAGGGTGGACCCTACGAGCAGTACTTC
CDR3aa: CASSSGQGGPYEQYF

v_gene: TRBV2
j_gene: TRBJ2-7
abundance: NA
d_gene: TRBD1
CDR3nt: TGTGCCAGAGGACGGGGACAGCTCTACGAGCAGTACTTC
CDR3aa: CARGRGQLYEQYF

v_gene: TRBV20-1
j_gene: TRBJ2-3
abundance: NA
d_gene: NA
CDR3nt: TGCAGTGCTCTAAGAGGGACGGAGAACACAGATACGCAGTATTTT
CDR3aa: CSALRGTENTDTQYF

v_gene: TRBV13
j_gene: TRBJ2-2
abundance: NA
d_gene: NA
CDR3nt: TGTGCCAGCAGCATGGGGTTAGCGGCGAACACCGGGGAGCTGTTTTTT
CDR3aa: CASSMGLAANTGELFF

v_gene: TRBV15
j_gene: TRBJ2-5
abundance: NA
d_gene: NA
CDR3nt: TGTGCCACCAGCTCAAGAAAGGGGCGGGAGACCCAGTACTTC
CDR3aa: CATSSRKGRETQYF

v_gene: TRBV11-2
j_gene: TRBJ2-3
abundance: few
d_gene: TRBD2
CDR3nt: TGTGCCAGCAGCTTAGGACTAGCGGGAGCAGATACGCAGTATTTT
CDR3aa: CASSLGLAGADTQYF

v_gene: TRBV11-1
j_gene: TRBJ2-5
abundance: NA
d_gene: TRBD2
CDR3nt: TGTGCCAGCAGTTACGGGGGGGGGGCCCACATACGAAGTGGAACCCAGTACTTC
CDR3aa: CASSYGGGAHIRSGTQYF

v_gene: TRBV2
j_gene: TRBJ1-1
abundance: NA
d_gene: TRBD1
CDR3nt: TGTGCCAGCAGAGAGACAGGGAGGGCTTTCTTT
CDR3aa: CASRETGRAFF

v_gene: TRBV20-1
j_gene: TRBJ2-3
abundance: few
d_gene: NA
CDR3nt: TGCAGTGCTAGGAAAGGGGGTGCCACAGATACGCAGTATTTT
CDR3aa: CSARKGGATDTQYF

v_gene: TRBV12-5
j_gene: TRBJ1-2
abundance: NA
d_gene: NA
CDR3nt: TGTGCTAGTGGGAGGGTAACTAACTATGGCTACACCTTC
CDR3aa: CASGRVTNYGYTF

v_gene: TRBV9
j_gene: TRBJ2-1
abundance: NA
d_gene: NA
CDR3nt: TGTGCCAGCAGCCCCCGAGGGGCCACCCTAAACAATGAGCAGTTCTTC
CDR3aa: CASSPRGATLNNEQFF

v_gene: TRBV3-1
j_gene: TRBJ2-7
abundance: NA
d_gene: NA
CDR3nt: TGTGCCAGCAGCCCCCCTGGGGGGTATTTGGAGCAGTACTTC
CDR3aa: CASSPPGGYLEQYF

v_gene: TRBV6-5
j_gene: TRBJ1-1
abundance: few
d_gene: NA
CDR3nt: TGTGCCAGCAGTTACTGGGACAAGGACACTGAAGCTTTCTTT
CDR3aa: CASSYWDKDTEAFF

v_gene: TRBV20-1
j_gene: TRBJ2-7
abundance: NA
d_gene: TRBD2
CDR3nt: TGCAGTGCAGTCGGGGGGAAGCCCTACGAGCAGTACTTC
CDR3aa: CSAVGGKPYEQYF

v_gene: TRBV11-1
j_gene: TRBJ2-3
abundance: many
d_gene: TRBD2
CDR3nt: TGTGCCAGCAGCTCCCTTACGGGGGGGGGCGAAACGCAGTATTTT
CDR3aa: CASSSLTGGGETQYF

v_gene: TRBV6-1
j_gene: TRBJ1-6
abundance: once
d_gene: NA
CDR3nt: TGTGCCAGCAGTGACAGTGGTAATTCACCCCTCCACTTT
CDR3aa: CASSDSGNSPLHF

v_gene: TRBV15
j_gene: TRBJ2-7
abundance: NA
d_gene: NA
CDR3nt: TGTGCCACCAGCAGAAATTGGGGGACGGATGGGCCCTACGAGCAGTACTTC
CDR3aa: CATSRNWGTDGPYEQYF

v_gene: TRBV4-3
j_gene: TRBJ1-6
abundance: NA
d_gene: NA
CDR3nt: TGCGCCAGCAGCCAAGACGAGACCTACAATTCACCCCTCCACTTT
CDR3aa: CASSQDETYNSPLHF

v_gene: TRBV6-4
j_gene: TRBJ1-2
abundance: NA
d_gene: NA
CDR3nt: TGTGCCAGCAGGCCGGGGGGCGGCTATGGCTACACCTTC
CDR3aa: CASRPGGGYGYTF

v_gene: TRBV20-1
j_gene: TRBJ1-2
abundance: NA
d_gene: NA
CDR3nt: TGCAGTGCTAGAGATTTAGGAGGCTATGGCTACACCTTC
CDR3aa: CSARDLGGYGYTF

v_gene: TRBV7-6
j_gene: TRBJ1-6
abundance: NA
d_gene: TRBD1
CDR3nt: TGTGCCAGCGGACAGGGCGATAATTCACCCCTCCACTTT
CDR3aa: CASGQGDNSPLHF

v_gene: TRBV2
j_gene: TRBJ2-7
abundance: NA
d_gene: NA
CDR3nt: TGTGCCGGCCGGACGGAGAAATACGAGCAGTACTTC
CDR3aa: CAGRTEKYEQYF

v_gene: TRBV20-1
j_gene: TRBJ2-7
abundance: NA
d_gene: TRBD2
CDR3nt: TGCAGTGCTACCTGGACTAGCGGAAACTACGAGCAGTACTTC
CDR3aa: CSATWTSGNYEQYF

v_gene: TRBV7-6
j_gene: TRBJ2-2
abundance: NA
d_gene: NA
CDR3nt: TGTGCCAGCAGCTCCTCAGGGGTCGGGGAGCTGTTTTTT
CDR3aa: CASSSSGVGELFF

v_gene: TRBV9
j_gene: TRBJ1-6
abundance: NA
d_gene: NA
CDR3nt: TGTGCCAGCAGCTCTTCGGATGGACCCCTCCACTTT
CDR3aa: CASSSSDGPLHF

v_gene: TRBV12-3/TRBV12-4
j_gene: TRBJ1-5
abundance: NA
d_gene: NA
CDR3nt: TGTGCCAGCACTCCTTCGGGGGGAGGCAATCAGCCCCAGCATTTT
CDR3aa: CASTPSGGGNQPQHF

v_gene: TRBV11-2
j_gene: TRBJ2-1
abundance: NA
d_gene: NA
CDR3nt: TGTGCCAGCAGCGTCGATGGGACTCCCGCTTCCTACAATGAGCAGTTCTTC
CDR3aa: CASSVDGTPASYNEQFF

v_gene: TRBV12-3/TRBV12-4
j_gene: TRBJ2-3
abundance: NA
d_gene: TRBD2
CDR3nt: TGTGCCAGCAGTCACGGGACTAGCGGACCTAGCACAGATACGCAGTATTTT
CDR3aa: CASSHGTSGPSTDTQYF

v_gene: TRBV10-2
j_gene: TRBJ2-5
abundance: NA
d_gene: NA
CDR3nt: TGCGCCAGCAGTGGGACTTGGGAGACCCAGTACTTC
CDR3aa: CASSGTWETQYF

v_gene: TRBV20-1
j_gene: TRBJ1-4
abundance: NA
d_gene: NA
CDR3nt: TGCAGTGGGGCCGTGGATGAAAAACTGTTTTTT
CDR3aa: CSGAVDEKLFF

v_gene: TRBV20-1
j_gene: TRBJ1-1
abundance: NA
d_gene: NA
CDR3nt: TGCAGTGTTACGGACATCGACTCCGGGGAAGCTTTCTTT
CDR3aa: CSVTDIDSGEAFF

v_gene: TRBV5-8
j_gene: TRBJ2-5
abundance: NA
d_gene: NA
CDR3nt: TGTGCCAGCAGCTTTGATCGGGGGAACCAAAAAGAGACCCAGTACTTC
CDR3aa: CASSFDRGNQKETQYF

v_gene: TRBV27
j_gene: TRBJ2-1
abundance: few
d_gene: TRBD2
CDR3nt: TGTGCCAGCAGCCAGACTAGCGGGGCTTACAATGAGCAGTTCTTC
CDR3aa: CASSQTSGAYNEQFF

v_gene: TRBV2
j_gene: TRBJ1-6
abundance: NA
d_gene: NA
CDR3nt: TGTGCCAGCAGTGGTTTAGGGAATTCACCCCTCCACTTT
CDR3aa: CASSGLGNSPLHF

v_gene: TRBV20-1
j_gene: TRBJ2-5
abundance: NA
d_gene: TRBD2
CDR3nt: TGCAGTGCCACAGCGGGGGGCGTAGAGACCCAGTACTTC
CDR3aa: CSATAGGVETQYF

v_gene: TRBV15
j_gene: TRBJ2-2
abundance: many
d_gene: TRBD2
CDR3nt: TGTGCCACCAGCAGAGACAGGGAGGGCACCGGGGAGCTGTTTTTT
CDR3aa: CATSRDREGTGELFF

v_gene: TRBV29-1
j_gene: TRBJ2-7
abundance: NA
d_gene: NA
CDR3nt: TGCAGCGTTCAGGGATATCCCCTAATTGAGCAGTACTTC
CDR3aa: CSVQGYPLIEQYF

v_gene: TRBV2
j_gene: TRBJ2-7
abundance: NA
d_gene: NA
CDR3nt: TGTGCCAGCAGTGAGCTCCAAACCTACGAGCAGTACTTC
CDR3aa: CASSELQTYEQYF

v_gene: TRBV10-3
j_gene: TRBJ2-1
abundance: NA
d_gene: NA
CDR3nt: TGTGCCTCAGGGACTTTCTACAATGAGCAGTTCTTC
CDR3aa: CASGTFYNEQFF

v_gene: TRBV15
j_gene: TRBJ2-7
abundance: NA
d_gene: NA
CDR3nt: TGTGCCACCAGCAGAGATCGAGGGCCCTACGAGCAGTACTTC
CDR3aa: CATSRDRGPYEQYF

v_gene: TRBV10-3
j_gene: TRBJ2-7
abundance: NA
d_gene: NA
CDR3nt: TGTGCCATCAGTGAAGGCAGAGAAACTTACGAGCAGTACTTC
CDR3aa: CAISEGRETYEQYF

v_gene: TRBV19
j_gene: TRBJ1-2
abundance: NA
d_gene: NA
CDR3nt: TGTGCCAGTAGCCTGGGGCAGGCGAAATGGGGCTACACCTTC
CDR3aa: CASSLGQAKWGYTF

v_gene: TRBV2
j_gene: TRBJ2-7
abundance: many
d_gene: NA
CDR3nt: TGTGCCAGCAGTAAAATCTGGGGGCTTCCTCAATACGAGCAGTACTTC
CDR3aa: CASSKIWGLPQYEQYF

v_gene: TRBV24-1
j_gene: TRBJ2-7
abundance: NA
d_gene: NA
CDR3nt: TGTGCCACGGCTGGCTCTGGGTACGAGCAGTACTTC
CDR3aa: CATAGSGYEQYF

v_gene: TRBV10-2
j_gene: TRBJ1-5
abundance: NA
d_gene: NA
CDR3nt: TGCGCCAGCAGTGGCTCAGAGAATCAGCCCCAGCATTTT
CDR3aa: CASSGSENQPQHF

v_gene: TRBV25-1
j_gene: TRBJ1-3
abundance: NA
d_gene: NA
CDR3nt: TGTGCCAGCAGTGAAGAATGGTCTGGAAACACCATATATTTT
CDR3aa: CASSEEWSGNTIYF

v_gene: TRBV24-1
j_gene: TRBJ2-2
abundance: NA
d_gene: TRBD1
CDR3nt: TGTGCCACCAGACCAACGGGACAGGGTAGCACCGGGGAGCTGTTTTTT
CDR3aa: CATRPTGQGSTGELFF

v_gene: TRBV19
j_gene: TRBJ1-1
abundance: few
d_gene: NA
CDR3nt: TGTGCCAGTAGTCCTAGGGCCTCGAACACTGAAGCTTTCTTT
CDR3aa: CASSPRASNTEAFF